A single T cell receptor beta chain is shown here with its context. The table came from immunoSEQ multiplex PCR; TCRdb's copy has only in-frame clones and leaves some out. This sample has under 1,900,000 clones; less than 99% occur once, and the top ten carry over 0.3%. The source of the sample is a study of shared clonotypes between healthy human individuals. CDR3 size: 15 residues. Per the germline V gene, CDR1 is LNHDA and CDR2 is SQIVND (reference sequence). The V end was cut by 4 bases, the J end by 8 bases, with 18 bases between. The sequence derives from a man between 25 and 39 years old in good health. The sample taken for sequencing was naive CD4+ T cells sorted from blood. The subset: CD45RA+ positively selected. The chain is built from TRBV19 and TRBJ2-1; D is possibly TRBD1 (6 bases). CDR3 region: CASSTGQLGGDEQFF. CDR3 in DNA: TGTGCCAGTAGTACCGGACAGCTCGGAGGCGATGAGCAGTTCTTC.